This T cell receptor (beta chain) comes out of a study of response to subunit inactivated influenza vaccine. Overall study findings and caveats: Each seasonal influenza vaccination recruits few new T cells, the authors suggested.

Trimming left V 6 bases short and J 7 bases short, with 18 bases between. This CDR3 spans 14 amino acids. Germline lookup yields CDR1 MDHEN and CDR2 SYDVKM. One entry per CDR3 protein results from TCRdb running MiXCR on the RT-PCR reads. In the table there are roughly 500,000 distinct CDR3 sequences, more than 15% of which are singletons. Concerning this clonotype: Its antigen is not identified.

This chain links TRBV28 with TRBJ1-2, with D perhaps matching TRBD1 (6 bases). The sequencing used CD4+ T cells sorted from PBMCs, collected approximately 25 months after vaccination. The sequence derives from a man aged 45-69 years who received an inactivated influenza vaccine. The CDR3 loop is CASRVTGLWGGYTF. DNA of the CDR3: TGTGCCAGCAGGGTTACAGGGCTGTGGGGTGGCTACACCTTC.